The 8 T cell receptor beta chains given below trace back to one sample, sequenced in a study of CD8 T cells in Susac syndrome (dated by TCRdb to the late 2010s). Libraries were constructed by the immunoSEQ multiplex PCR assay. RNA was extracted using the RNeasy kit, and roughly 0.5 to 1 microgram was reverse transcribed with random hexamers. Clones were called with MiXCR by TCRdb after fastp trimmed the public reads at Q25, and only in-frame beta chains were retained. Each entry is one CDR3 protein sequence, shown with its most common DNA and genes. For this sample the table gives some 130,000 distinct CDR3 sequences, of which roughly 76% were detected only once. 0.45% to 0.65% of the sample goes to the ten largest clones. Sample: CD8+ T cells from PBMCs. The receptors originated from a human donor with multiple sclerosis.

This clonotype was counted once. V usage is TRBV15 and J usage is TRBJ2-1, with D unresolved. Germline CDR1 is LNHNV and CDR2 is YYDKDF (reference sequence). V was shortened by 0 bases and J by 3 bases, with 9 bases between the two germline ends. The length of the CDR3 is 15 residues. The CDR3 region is CATSREHDGYNEQFF. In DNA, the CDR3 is TGTGCCACCAGCAGAGAACACGACGGCTACAATGAGCAGTTCTTC. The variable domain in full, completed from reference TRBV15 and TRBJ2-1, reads DAMVIQNPRYQVTQFGKPVTLSCSQTLNHNVMYWYQQKSSQAPKLLFHYYDKDFNNEADTPDNFQSRRPNTSFCFLDIRSPGLGDTAMYLCATSREHDGYNEQFFGPGTRLTVL.

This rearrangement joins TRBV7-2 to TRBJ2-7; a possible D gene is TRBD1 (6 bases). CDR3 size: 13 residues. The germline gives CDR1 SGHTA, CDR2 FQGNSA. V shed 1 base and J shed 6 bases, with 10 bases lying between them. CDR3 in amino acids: CASSLDRVSEQYV. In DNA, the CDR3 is TGTGCCAGCAGCTTAGACAGGGTTTCCGAGCAGTACGTC.

CDR3 in DNA: TGTGCCAGCAGCCCTTGGGGGGAGGGGGCGGGCACTGAAGCTTTCTTT. Amino acid sequence: CASSPWGEGAGTEAFF. The V and J genes are TRBV7-8 and TRBJ1-1; 7 nucleotides align to TRBD1. V lost 5 bases to trimming and J lost 4 bases; unmatched junction nucleotides: 13. The CDR3 runs to 16 residues. In germline, CDR1 is SGHVS, CDR2 FQNEAQ. Combining the CDR3 with reference TRBV7-8 and TRBJ1-1 gives the whole variable domain GAGVSQSPRYKVAKRGQDVALRCDPISGHVSLFWYQQALGQGPEFLTYFQNEAQLDKSGLPSDRFFAERPEGSVSTLKIQRTQQEDSAVYLCASSPWGEGAGTEAFFGQGTRLTVV.

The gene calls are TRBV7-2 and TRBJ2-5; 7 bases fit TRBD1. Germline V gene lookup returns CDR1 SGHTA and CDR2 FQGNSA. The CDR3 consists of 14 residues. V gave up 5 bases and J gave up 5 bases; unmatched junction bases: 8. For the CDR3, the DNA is TGTGCCAGCAGCCTTCTGACAGGGCGGGAGACCCAGTACTTC. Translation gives CASSLLTGRETQYF. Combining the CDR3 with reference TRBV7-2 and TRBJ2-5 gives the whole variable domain GAGVSQSPSNKVTEKGKDVELRCDPISGHTALYWYRQSLGQGLEFLIYFQGNSAPDKSGLPSDRFSAERTGGSVSTLTIQRTQQEDSAVYLCASSLLTGRETQYFGPGTRLLVL.

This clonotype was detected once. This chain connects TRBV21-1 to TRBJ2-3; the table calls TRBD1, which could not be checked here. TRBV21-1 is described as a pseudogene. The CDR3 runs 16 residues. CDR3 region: CASSQAEGRGRDTQYF. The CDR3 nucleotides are TGTGCCAGCAGCCAAGCCGAGGGCAGGGGACGAGATACGCAGTATTTT.

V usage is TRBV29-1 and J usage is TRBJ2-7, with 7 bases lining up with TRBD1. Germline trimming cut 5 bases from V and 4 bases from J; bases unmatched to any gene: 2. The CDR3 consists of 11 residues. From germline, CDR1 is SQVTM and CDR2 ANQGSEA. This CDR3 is CSVIQGYEQYF. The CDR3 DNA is TGCAGCGTTATACAGGGGTACGAGCAGTACTTC.

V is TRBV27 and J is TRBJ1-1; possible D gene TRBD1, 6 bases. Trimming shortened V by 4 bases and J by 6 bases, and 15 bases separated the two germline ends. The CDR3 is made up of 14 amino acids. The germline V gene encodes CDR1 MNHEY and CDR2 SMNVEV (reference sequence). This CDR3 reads CASSSYRVLSEAFF. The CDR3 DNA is TGTGCCAGCAGTTCTTACAGGGTCTTGTCTGAAGCTTTCTTT.

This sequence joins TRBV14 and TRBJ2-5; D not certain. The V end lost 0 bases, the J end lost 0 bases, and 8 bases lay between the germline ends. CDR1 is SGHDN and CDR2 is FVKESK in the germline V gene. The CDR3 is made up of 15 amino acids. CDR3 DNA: TGTGCCAGCAGCCAAGATCGGCTAAACCAAGAGACCCAGTACTTC. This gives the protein CASSQDRLNQETQYF.